The 14 T cell receptor beta chains below come from one sample, sequenced in a study of CD8 T cells in Susac syndrome. cDNA came from around 0.54 to 1 ug RNA primed by random hexamers. TCRdb analysed the immunoSEQ multiplex PCR reads with MiXCR anew, one entry per CDR3 protein. The data show about 200,000 distinct CDR3 sequences, with approximately 90% seen just once and approximately 0.13% held by the top ten. What was sequenced was CD8+ T cells from PBMCs. Receptors originate from a human donor with multiple sclerosis.

The rearrangement joins TRBV6-2 or TRBV6-3 to TRBJ1-1; D uncertain. The CDR3 loop spans 10 amino acids. V lost 6 bases and J 3 bases, leaving 2 bases between the germline ends. CDR1 is MNHEY, CDR2 SVGEGT, per germline. DNA of the CDR3: TGTGCCAGCAGGGACACTGAAGCTTTCTTT. Its protein product is CASRDTEAFF.

The chain is built from TRBV9 and TRBJ1-1, with D perhaps TRBD1 (6 bases). The CDR3 loop spans 15 amino acids. In germline, CDR1 is SGDLS, CDR2 YYNGEE. The V end lost 2 bases, the J end lost 0 bases, and 11 bases lay between the germline ends. The CDR3 sequence: CASSVGTFMNTEAFF. CDR3 DNA: TGTGCCAGCAGCGTGGGGACATTTATGAACACTGAAGCTTTCTTT.

This chain connects TRBV5-4 to TRBJ2-2; D uncertain. V was trimmed by 4 bases and J by 0 bases, leaving 10 bases between them. CDR3 length equals 15 residues. Germline V gives CDR1 SGHNT, CDR2 YYREEE (reference sequence). CDR3 sequence (DNA): TGTGCCAGCAGCCGCCCGGCGGCGAACACCGGGGAGCTGTTTTTT. Translation gives CASSRPAANTGELFF.

The V gene is TRBV9, the J gene TRBJ1-1; D ambiguous. V lost 5 bases and J lost 0, with 5 bases in between. CDR1 and CDR2 from the germline V gene are SGDLS and YYNGEE. CDR3 size: 12 residues. In DNA, the CDR3 is TGTGCCAGCAGTGCCATGAACACTGAAGCTTTCTTT. It is translated as CASSAMNTEAFF.

The V and J genes are TRBV25-1 and TRBJ1-6; 11 bases agree with TRBD1. J gave up 10 bases and V 7 bases, and 9 bases lay outside the gene matches. The length of the CDR3 is 15 residues. Germline V gene lookup returns CDR1 MGHDK and CDR2 SYGVNS. The CDR3 sequence: CASMGGQGARSPLHF. The CDR3, as DNA: TGTGCCAGCATGGGAGGACAGGGGGCACGGTCACCCCTCCACTTT.

The gene calls are TRBV5-6 and TRBJ1-1; the D is unclear. The V gene's germline CDR1 is SGHDT and CDR2 YYEEEE. This CDR3 has 13 amino acids. Trimming removed 4 bases at V and 1 base at J, with 8 bases between. The CDR3 sequence is CASSPGSNTEAFF. The CDR3 bases are TGTGCCAGCAGCCCGGGTTCGAACACTGAAGCTTTCTTT.

This clonotype was counted once. This chain links TRBV20-1 with TRBJ2-2; a weak D match, TRBD2 (5 bases). Germline V gene lookup returns CDR1 DFQATT and CDR2 SNEGSKA (reference sequence). The CDR3 sequence is 17 residues long. Trimming removed 1 base from V and 3 bases from J, with 18 bases in between. CDR3 sequence reads: CSARAGTYAGYTGELFF. The CDR3 bases are TGCAGTGCTAGAGCGGGAACCTACGCAGGATACACCGGGGAGCTGTTTTTT.

The V and J genes are TRBV29-1 and TRBJ1-2; possible D gene TRBD1, 6 bases. The CDR3 sequence is 13 residues long. With 4 bases removed from V and 3 bases from J, the gap between germline ends came to 12 bases. Germline lookup yields CDR1 SQVTM and CDR2 ANQGSEA. In DNA form, the CDR3 reads TGCAGCGTTGTCGAGGACAGCTACTATGGCTACACCTTC. Its translation is CSVVEDSYYGYTF.

The chain links TRBV9 to TRBJ1-2; perhaps TRBD1 as D (6 bases). Germline values: CDR1 SGDLS, CDR2 YYNGEE. This CDR3 is 15 amino acids long. The V and J ends lost 0 bases and 4 bases respectively, with 13 bases between them. The CDR3 nucleotides are TGTGCCAGCAGCGTAGACGGGACATCGAGCTATGGCTACACCTTC. Translated, it gives CASSVDGTSSYGYTF.

The V and J genes are TRBV29-1 and TRBJ1-1, with 7 bases that match TRBD1. J lost 0 bases, V lost 6 bases, and 10 bases had no gene match. CDR1 is SQVTM and CDR2 is ANQGSEA in the germline V gene. CDR3 length: 15 amino acids. In DNA, the CDR3 is TGCAGCGTCCACGGGACAGTTGACTTGAACACTGAAGCTTTCTTT. Translating gives CSVHGTVDLNTEAFF.

This clonotype turned up a few times. The chain recombines TRBV30 with TRBJ2-2, with D unclear. The germline CDR1 and CDR2 sequences are GTSNPN and SVGIG (reference sequence). The CDR3 consists of 13 residues. Trimming shortened V by 5 bases and J by 5 bases, and 12 bases separated the two germline ends. The DNA of the CDR3 is TGTGCCTGGGACCTAGGTGGGACCGGGGAGCTGTTTTTT. This gives the protein CAWDLGGTGELFF.

The V call is TRBV4-1, the J call TRBJ1-5; D is unresolved. This CDR3 comprises 14 residues. The germline CDR1 and CDR2 sequences are MGHRA and YSYEKL. V lost 1 base and J 8 bases, leaving 12 bases between the germline ends. The CDR3 loop reads CASSQGVSGEPQHF. The DNA of the CDR3 is TGCGCCAGCAGCCAAGGGGTATCTGGAGAGCCCCAGCATTTT.

The V call is TRBV13, the J call TRBJ1-2; the D is unclear. The CDR3 consists of 13 residues. Trimming left V 5 bases short and J 4 bases short, with 11 bases between. CDR1 is PRHDT and CDR2 is FYEKMQ in the germline V gene (reference sequence). The CDR3 loop is CASSHRTGYGYTF. As DNA, the CDR3 is TGTGCCAGCAGCCACCGGACGGGCTATGGCTACACCTTC.

This chain links TRBV7-9 with TRBJ1-2; the D gene is possibly TRBD1 (5 bases). The CDR3 spans 14 residues. Germline CDR1 reads SEHNR; CDR2 reads FQNEAQ (reference sequence). Between the trimmed V and J ends, which lost 0 bases and 0 bases, there was a span of 5 bases. The CDR3 bases are TGTGCCAGCAGCTTAGCGACAGCTAACTATGGCTACACCTTC. Protein: CASSLATANYGYTF.